Listed below are T cell receptor beta chains from one sample, sequenced in a study of patients and donors after allogeneic stem cell transplantation. TCRdb processed the RT-PCR reads anew with MiXCR; each CDR3 protein has one entry. The top ten clones hold 50% to 75% of a sample with about 90,000 distinct CDR3 sequences, around 48% of them seen once. Specimen: blood, either unsorted or a sorted T cell fraction (not recorded which). Receptors were obtained from a human donor who was either an allogeneic HSCT recipient or a stem cell or donor lymphocyte infusion donor (not recorded which). It is not recorded whose cells these are; they may come from a transplant donor. Both conserved end residues are part of each CDR3. The D gene is left open where the match is weak. The size of a clone is reported for some rows only, either as once, few or many, or as a class for expanded clones.

D gene	clone size	V gene	J gene	CDR3 protein	CDR3 DNA
.	.	TRBV7-2	TRBJ1-5	CASSLAAAYSNQPQHF	TGTGCCAGCAGCTTAGCGGCAGCTTATAGCAATCAGCCCCAGCATTTT
TRBD2	.	TRBV3-1	TRBJ2-1	CASSHRLAGINEQFF	TGTGCCAGCAGCCACCGACTAGCGGGGATCAATGAGCAGTTCTTC
.	.	TRBV24-1	TRBJ1-5	CATSEAGSNQPQHF	TGTGCCACCAGTGAGGCAGGGTCCAATCAGCCCCAGCATTTT
.	.	TRBV20-1	TRBJ1-1	CSASLTGLNTEAFF	TGCAGTGCTTCTTTGACAGGATTGAACACTGAAGCTTTCTTT
.	.	TRBV14	TRBJ1-2	CASSQDLGASYGYTF	TGTGCCAGCAGCCAAGATCTGGGGGCATCCTATGGCTACACCTTC
.	.	TRBV12-3/TRBV12-4	TRBJ1-2	CASSLSTF	TGTGCCAGCAGTTTGTCCACCTTC
.	few	TRBV27	TRBJ1-1	CASTRRANTEAFF	TGTGCCAGCACCCGCAGAGCGAACACTGAAGCTTTCTTT
.	.	TRBV4-1	TRBJ1-3	CASSQGGRPTPRGNTIYF	TGCGCCAGCAGCCAAGGGGGGCGACCGACCCCCCGCGGAAACACCATATATTTT
.	few	TRBV9	TRBJ1-1	CASSVGGMNTEAFF	TGTGCCAGCAGCGTAGGGGGGATGAACACTGAAGCTTTCTTT
.	.	TRBV5-6	TRBJ1-1	CASSLRQSNTEAFF	TGTGCCAGCAGCTTGAGACAGAGTAACACTGAAGCTTTCTTT
.	.	TRBV6-6	TRBJ1-1	CATLSPGVEITEAFF	TGTGCCACCCTTAGCCCGGGGGTGGAGATAACTGAAGCTTTCTTT
.	.	TRBV27	TRBJ2-7	CASSLSTGLSYEQYF	TGTGCCAGCAGTTTATCGACAGGACTCTCCTACGAGCAGTACTTC
.	.	TRBV18	TRBJ1-2	CASSDFNYGYTF	TGTGCCAGCTCAGATTTTAACTATGGCTACACCTTC
.	.	TRBV12-3/TRBV12-4	TRBJ1-2	CASSFRRLNYGYTF	TGTGCCAGCAGTTTTCGAAGACTTAACTATGGCTACACCTTC
TRBD1	few	TRBV25-1	TRBJ1-2	CASSDSGTGERGYTF	TGTGCCAGCAGTGATTCCGGGACAGGGGAGCGCGGCTACACCTTC
TRBD1	few	TRBV28	TRBJ1-1	CASSPLQGAKLFEAFF	TGTGCCAGCAGTCCATTACAGGGGGCAAAATTGTTTGAAGCTTTCTTT